In its sample, the clone carrying this T cell receptor (beta chain) was seen many times. The study excluded patients with other autoimmune diseases, uncontrolled infections, pregnancy or lactation. The authors amplified TCR beta CDR3 regions, and they did so from RNA transcripts for repertoire sequencing. An initial RT-PCR round employing HTBI primers preceded a second-round multiplex PCR. TCRdb recomputed calls from the multiplex PCR reads with MiXCR, one row per CDR3 protein. The sample consists of about 1.2 million distinct CDR3 sequences, roughly two fifths of them appearing once. This entry belongs to a study of Graves' ophthalmopathy and Graves' hyperthyroidism. The TCR comes from an adult man with Graves' hyperthyroidism. The specimen was peripheral blood or thyroid tissue (not recorded which).

The CDR3 DNA is TGCGCCAGCAGCTTGGACAGGGAGTACGAGCAGTACTTC. It specifies CASSLDREYEQYF. The chain combines TRBV5-1 with TRBJ2-7, with D tentatively TRBD1 (6 bases). The V end was cut by 0 bases, the J end by 4 bases, with 8 bases between. The CDR3 runs to 13 residues. Germline-derived CDR1 and CDR2 are SGHRS and YFSETQ.